This T cell receptor (beta chain) was found in a study of blood T cells in healthy people across ages (dated by TCRdb to 2013 to 2016). Broadly, across the study: In model experiments, roughly one uniquely barcoded TCR beta cDNA molecule per two T cells was captured by template switching. The study measured age-related changes in TCR beta repertoire diversity using deep sequencing normalized with unique cDNA molecular identifiers. The donors were divided into four age groups: young (average around 16 years), middle-aged (approximately 39), aged (about 56) and long-lived (nearly 85). To avoid experimental bias, donors of different ages were randomly spread across the sequencing lanes. Using the same blood draw, the study looked at two additional independent replicas of 1 million unique cDNA reads for two donors, one aged 18 to 30 and the other aged 80 or older. Broad study findings and their caveats: A strong correlation was found between observed TCR beta diversity and the percentage of naive T cells measured by flow cytometry. Estimates of total diversity based on one million sequenced T cells were regarded as lower bounds and as underestimates. As age increased, observed TCR beta diversity per million T cells dropped in a roughly linear way, and a significant reduction was already evident by age around 41. Because donor CMV infection status was unknown, age-related changes in expanded clonotypes were potentially confounded. Compared with the aged group, the long-lived group had more naive CD4+ T cells, fewer expanded clones and increased TCR diversity, a pattern suggesting age selection. Because profiling used bulk unsorted PBMCs, naive and antigen-experienced compartments could not be compared conclusively.

Library generation was performed with 5' RACE. The sequencing machine was an Illumina HiSeq 2500. A second PCR of about 6 to 11 cycles was run with a J-beta primer mix and a sample-barcoded 5' primer. Each TCR beta cDNA molecule received a unique molecular identifier from a template-switch 5' adaptor carrying 12 random nucleotides. Each sample yielded at least 2.5 million CDR3-containing paired-end reads. First-strand cDNA synthesis was performed from all RNA using the Mint cDNA synthesis kit, with priming by a TRBC-specific oligonucleotide. Following uracil-DNA glycosylase treatment, a first 18-cycle PCR with universal primers M1SS and BC2_uni_R was performed on all cDNA. Turning to the authors' computational methods: For normalization, 1 million high-quality reads were randomly selected from each sample, with every read carrying a distinct molecular identifier. Instead of being binned into consensus sequences, reads with shared molecular identifiers were discarded. MiTCR, run with a Q25 quality threshold and the strictest error-elimination algorithm, handled CDR3 identification, clonotype clustering and error correction. A nonparametric unseen species model with Euler transformation was used to estimate lower-bound total TCR beta diversity. Using fastp trimming at Q25 and MiXCR clonotype assembly, TCRdb reanalyzed the public sequencing data and kept in-frame beta chains. A single entry per CDR3 protein holds the most common genes and DNA from its merged rows. These V and J calls rely on TCRdb rather than the paper's analysis. Across this sample there are over 700,000 distinct CDR3 sequences, with roughly 50% seen only once. Of the sample, about 42% is held by the ten largest clones.

On this clonotype: This clone's antigen is unknown. Base qualities are missing; no much larger clone stands one base away.

The donors were roughly 38 Caucasian individuals from Russia, aged roughly 6 to 100 years, who were systemically healthy. Each donor gave about 9.7 milliliters of peripheral blood, drawn into EDTA-treated Vacutainer tubes. Ficoll-Paque density-gradient centrifugation was used to isolate PBMCs, with at least 6.5 million per sample. Trizol reagent was used to extract total RNA from PBMCs, with at least 5.5 micrograms per sample. Naive CD45RAhigh/CD27high T cell percentages were measured by flow cytometry on a PBMC aliquot from every donor. The germline V gene (reference sequence) supplies CDR1 MNHEY and CDR2 SMNVEV. Trimming at the junction amounts to 3 bases on V and 14 bases on J, and the germline ends lie 11 bases apart. Its CDR3 holds 11 amino acids, cysteine through phenylalanine. Only CDR3 DNA is held: 33 bases, read in frame from base 1.

Sequencing used blood. The source is a man at least 80 years old in good health. The V gene is TRBV27 and the J gene is TRBJ2-1; TRBD2 could be the D gene, as 5 bases match. The CDR3 region has the sequence CASSFGLKEFF. The DNA sequence is given as TGTGCCAGCAGTTTTGGACTCAAGGAGTTCTTC.